Listed here is a single T cell receptor (beta chain). Profiling of TCR beta VDJ combinations and CDR3 sequences used genomic DNA as template. TCRdb reprocessed the reads via MiXCR and lists one record per CDR3 protein. Altogether under 500,000 distinct CDR3 sequences are present, over 25% being singletons, with the ten largest covering less than 0.85%. Patients selected for sequencing had displayed CD8+CD57+ cell expansion by flow cytometry. V was pared by 2 bases and J by 2 bases, with 13 bases between. The CDR3 spans 16 residues. The sample belongs to a study of CD8+CD57+ T cells in acquired aplastic anemia. Study-level information: On average, sorted CD4+ and CD8+ cells gave 2.5 to 4 ug of DNA.

This clonotype was sampled from a human donor with aplastic anemia. The chain is built from TRBV12-3 or TRBV12-4 and TRBJ2-1; D call uncertain. The material sequenced was sorted CD4+, CD8+, or CD8+CD57+ T cells (not recorded which) from PBMCs. The CDR3 loop reads CASSLSTGFTYNEQFF. CDR3 nucleotide sequence: TGTGCCAGCAGTTTAAGTACTGGATTCACCTACAATGAGCAGTTCTTC.